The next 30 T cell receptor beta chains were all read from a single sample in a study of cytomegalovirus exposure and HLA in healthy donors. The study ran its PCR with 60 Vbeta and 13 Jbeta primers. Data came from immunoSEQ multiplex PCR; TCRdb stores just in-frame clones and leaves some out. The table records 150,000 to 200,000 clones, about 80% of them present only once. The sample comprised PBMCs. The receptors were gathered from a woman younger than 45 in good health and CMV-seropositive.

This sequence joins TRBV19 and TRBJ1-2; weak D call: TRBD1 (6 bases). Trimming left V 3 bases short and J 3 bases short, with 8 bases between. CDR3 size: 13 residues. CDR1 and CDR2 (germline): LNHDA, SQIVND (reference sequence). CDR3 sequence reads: CASSIEGDYGYTF. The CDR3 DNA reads TGTGCCAGTAGTATCGAGGGGGACTATGGCTACACCTTC. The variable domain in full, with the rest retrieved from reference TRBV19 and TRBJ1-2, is DGGITQSPKYLFRKEGQNVTLSCEQNLNHDAMYWYRQDPGQGLRLIYYSQIVNDFQKGDIAEGYSVSREKKESFPLTVTSAQKNPTAFYLCASSIEGDYGYTFGSGTRLTVV.

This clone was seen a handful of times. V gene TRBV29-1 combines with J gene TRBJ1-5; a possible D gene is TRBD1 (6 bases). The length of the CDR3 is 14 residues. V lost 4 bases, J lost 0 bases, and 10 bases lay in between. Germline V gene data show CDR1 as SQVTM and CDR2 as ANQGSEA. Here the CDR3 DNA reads TGCAGCGTTGGGGACAACTTTAGCAATCAGCCCCAGCATTTT. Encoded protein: CSVGDNFSNQPQHF.

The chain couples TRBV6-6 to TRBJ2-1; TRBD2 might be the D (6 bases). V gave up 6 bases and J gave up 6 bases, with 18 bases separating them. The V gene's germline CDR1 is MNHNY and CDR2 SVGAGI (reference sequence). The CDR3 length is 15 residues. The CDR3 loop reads CASSPENGSPNEQFF. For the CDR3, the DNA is TGTGCCAGCAGCCCCGAAAACGGGAGCCCCAATGAGCAGTTCTTC.

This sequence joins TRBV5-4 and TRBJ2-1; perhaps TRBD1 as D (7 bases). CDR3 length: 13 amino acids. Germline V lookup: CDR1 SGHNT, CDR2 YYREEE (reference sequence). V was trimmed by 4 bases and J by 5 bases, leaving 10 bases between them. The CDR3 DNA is TGTGCCAGCAGCGGAGGGACAGACAATGAGCAGTTCTTC. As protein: CASSGGTDNEQFF.

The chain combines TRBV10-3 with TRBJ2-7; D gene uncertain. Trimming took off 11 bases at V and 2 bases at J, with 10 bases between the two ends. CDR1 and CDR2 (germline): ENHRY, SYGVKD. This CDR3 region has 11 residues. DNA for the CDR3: TGTGCCTACTTCGAGGCCTACGAGCAGTACTTC. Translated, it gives CAYFEAYEQYF.

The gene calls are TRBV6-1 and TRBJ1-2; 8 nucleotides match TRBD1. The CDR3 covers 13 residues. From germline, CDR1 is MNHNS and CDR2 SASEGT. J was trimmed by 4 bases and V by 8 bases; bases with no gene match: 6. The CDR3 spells CASLKGQGYGYTF. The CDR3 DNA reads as TGTGCCAGCCTAAAAGGACAGGGCTATGGCTACACCTTC.

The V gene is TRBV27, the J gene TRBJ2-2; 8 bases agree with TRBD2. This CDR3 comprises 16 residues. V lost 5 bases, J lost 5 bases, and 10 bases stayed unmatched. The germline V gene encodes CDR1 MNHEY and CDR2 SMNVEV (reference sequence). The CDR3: CASSHTSGGLTGELFF. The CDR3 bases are TGTGCCAGCAGTCACACTAGCGGCGGTTTAACCGGGGAGCTGTTTTTT.

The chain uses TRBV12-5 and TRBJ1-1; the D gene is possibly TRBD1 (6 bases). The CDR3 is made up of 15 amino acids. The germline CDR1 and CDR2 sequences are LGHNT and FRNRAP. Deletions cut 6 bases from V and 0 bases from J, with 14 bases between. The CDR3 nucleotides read TGTGCTAGTGGAACCCAGGACAGCCTGAACACTGAAGCTTTCTTT. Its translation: CASGTQDSLNTEAFF.

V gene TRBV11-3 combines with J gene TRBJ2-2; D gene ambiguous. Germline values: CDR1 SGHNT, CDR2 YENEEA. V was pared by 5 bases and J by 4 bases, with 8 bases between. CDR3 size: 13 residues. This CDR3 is CASSLSPTGELFF. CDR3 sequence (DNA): TGTGCCAGCAGCCTCTCCCCCACCGGGGAGCTGTTTTTT.

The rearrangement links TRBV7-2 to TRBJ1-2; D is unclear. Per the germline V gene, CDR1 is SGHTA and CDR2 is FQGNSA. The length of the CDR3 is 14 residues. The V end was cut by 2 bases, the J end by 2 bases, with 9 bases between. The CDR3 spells CASSLLGSNYGYTF. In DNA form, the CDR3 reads TGTGCCAGCAGCTTATTAGGGAGCAACTATGGCTACACCTTC.

The CDR3 reads CASSLVRPGQFF. As DNA, the CDR3 is TGTGCCAGCAGCTTAGTACGGCCAGGTCAGTTCTTC. J is TRBJ2-1 and V is TRBV11-2; D uncertain. The germline V gene has CDR1 SGHAT and CDR2 FQNNGV. This CDR3 is 12 amino acids long. V was pared by 1 base and J by 13 bases, with 11 bases between.

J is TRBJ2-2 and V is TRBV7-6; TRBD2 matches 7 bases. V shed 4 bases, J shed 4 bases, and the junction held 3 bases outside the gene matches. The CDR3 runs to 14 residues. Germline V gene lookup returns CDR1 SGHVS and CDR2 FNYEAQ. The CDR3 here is CASSSGGSTGELFF. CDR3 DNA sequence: TGTGCCAGCAGCTCGGGAGGCAGCACCGGGGAGCTGTTTTTT. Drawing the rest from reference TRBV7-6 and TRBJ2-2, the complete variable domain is GAGVSQSPRYKVTKRGQDVALRCDPISGHVSLYWYRQALGQGPEFLTYFNYEAQQDKSGLPNDRFSAERPEGSISTLTIQRTEQRDSAMYRCASSSGGSTGELFFGEGSRLTVL.

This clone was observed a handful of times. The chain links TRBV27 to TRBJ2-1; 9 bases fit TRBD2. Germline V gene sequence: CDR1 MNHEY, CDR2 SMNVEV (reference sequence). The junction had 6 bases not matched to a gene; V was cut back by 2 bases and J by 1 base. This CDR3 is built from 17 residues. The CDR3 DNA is TGTGCCAGCAGTTTACTCGAAGCGGGAGGATCCTACAATGAGCAGTTCTTC. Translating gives CASSLLEAGGSYNEQFF.

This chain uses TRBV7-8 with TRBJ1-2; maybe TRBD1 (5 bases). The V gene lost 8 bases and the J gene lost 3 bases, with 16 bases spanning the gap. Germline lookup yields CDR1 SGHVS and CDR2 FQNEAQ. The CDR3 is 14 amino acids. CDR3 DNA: TGTGCCAGCGGGGGGGAACGGCAATACTATGGCTACACCTTC. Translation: CASGGERQYYGYTF.

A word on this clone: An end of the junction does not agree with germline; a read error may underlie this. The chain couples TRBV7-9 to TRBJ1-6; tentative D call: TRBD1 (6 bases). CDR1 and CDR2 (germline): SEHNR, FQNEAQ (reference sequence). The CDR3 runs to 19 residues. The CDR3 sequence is CSSSLSIRGSLGGISPLHF. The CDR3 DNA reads TGTTCCAGCAGCTTAAGCATTCGAGGCAGCCTAGGGGGTATTTCACCCCTCCACTTT.

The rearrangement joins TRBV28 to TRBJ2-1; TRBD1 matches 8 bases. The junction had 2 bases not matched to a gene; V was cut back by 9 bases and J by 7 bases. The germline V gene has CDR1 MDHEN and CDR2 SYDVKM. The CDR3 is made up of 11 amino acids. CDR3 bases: TGTGCCAGTTACAGGGGGAATGAGCAGTTCTTC. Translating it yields CASYRGNEQFF.

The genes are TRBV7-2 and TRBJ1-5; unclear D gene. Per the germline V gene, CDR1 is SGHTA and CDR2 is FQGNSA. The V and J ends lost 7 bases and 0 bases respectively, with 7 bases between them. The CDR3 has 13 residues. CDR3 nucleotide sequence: TGTGCCAGCACCCGGGTTAGCAATCAGCCCCAGCATTTT. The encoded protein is CASTRVSNQPQHF.

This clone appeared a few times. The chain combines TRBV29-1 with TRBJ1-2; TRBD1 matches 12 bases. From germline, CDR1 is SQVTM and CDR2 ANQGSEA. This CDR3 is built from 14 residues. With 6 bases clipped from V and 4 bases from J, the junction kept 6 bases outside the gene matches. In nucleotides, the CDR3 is TGCAGCGTGCGGGACAGGGGGCAGAGCTATGGCTACACCTTC. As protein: CSVRDRGQSYGYTF.

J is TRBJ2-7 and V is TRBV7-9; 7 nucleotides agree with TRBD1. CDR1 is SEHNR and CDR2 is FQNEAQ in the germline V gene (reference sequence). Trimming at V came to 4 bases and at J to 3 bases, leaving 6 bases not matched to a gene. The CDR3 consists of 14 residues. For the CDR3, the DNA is TGTGCCAGCAGCTCCATTGGGACAGACTACGAGCAGTACTTC. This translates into CASSSIGTDYEQYF.

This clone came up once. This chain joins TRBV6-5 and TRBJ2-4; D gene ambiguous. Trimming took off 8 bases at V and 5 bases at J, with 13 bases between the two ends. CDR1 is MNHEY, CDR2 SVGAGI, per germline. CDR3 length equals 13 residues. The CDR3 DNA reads TGTGCCAGCCGAAGCGTTCTGGAAAACATTCAGTACTTC. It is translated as CASRSVLENIQYF.

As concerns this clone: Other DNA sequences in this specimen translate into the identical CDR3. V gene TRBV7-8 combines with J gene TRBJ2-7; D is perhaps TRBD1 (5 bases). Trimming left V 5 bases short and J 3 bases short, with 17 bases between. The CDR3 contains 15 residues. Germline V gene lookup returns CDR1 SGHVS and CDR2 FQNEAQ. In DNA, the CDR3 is TGTGCCAGCAGCCCTTACAGGCTCGCCCGCTACGAGCAGTACTTC. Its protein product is CASSPYRLARYEQYF.

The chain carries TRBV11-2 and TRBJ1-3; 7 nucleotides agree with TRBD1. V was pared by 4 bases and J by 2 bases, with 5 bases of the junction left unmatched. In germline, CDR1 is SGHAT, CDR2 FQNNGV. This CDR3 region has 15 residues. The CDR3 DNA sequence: TGTGCCAGCAGCTCAAACAGGGGAACTGGAAACACCATATATTTT. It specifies CASSSNRGTGNTIYF. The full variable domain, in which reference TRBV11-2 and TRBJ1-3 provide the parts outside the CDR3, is EAGVAQSPRYKIIEKRQSVAFWCNPISGHATLYWYQQILGQGPKLLIQFQNNGVVDDSQLPKDRFSAERLKGVDSTLKIQPAKLEDSAVYLCASSSNRGTGNTIYFGEGSWLTVV.

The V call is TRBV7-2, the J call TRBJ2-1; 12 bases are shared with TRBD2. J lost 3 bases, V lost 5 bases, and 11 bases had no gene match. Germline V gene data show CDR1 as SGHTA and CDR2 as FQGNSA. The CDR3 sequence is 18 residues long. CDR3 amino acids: CASSLRLAGAMGYNEQFF. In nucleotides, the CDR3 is TGTGCCAGCAGCCTAAGACTAGCGGGGGCCATGGGCTACAATGAGCAGTTCTTC.

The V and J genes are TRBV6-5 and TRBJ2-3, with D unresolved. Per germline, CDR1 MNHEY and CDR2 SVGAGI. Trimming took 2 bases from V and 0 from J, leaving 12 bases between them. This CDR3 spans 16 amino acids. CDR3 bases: TGTGCCAGCAGTTACGGCTACGTCGGGAGCACAGATACGCAGTATTTT. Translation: CASSYGYVGSTDTQYF.

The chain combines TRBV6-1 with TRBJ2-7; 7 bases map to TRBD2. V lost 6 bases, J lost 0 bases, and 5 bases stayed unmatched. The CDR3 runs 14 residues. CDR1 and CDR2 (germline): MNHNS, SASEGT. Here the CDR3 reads CASRGTTTSYEQYF. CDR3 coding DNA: TGTGCCAGCAGAGGGACTACCACCTCCTACGAGCAGTACTTC.

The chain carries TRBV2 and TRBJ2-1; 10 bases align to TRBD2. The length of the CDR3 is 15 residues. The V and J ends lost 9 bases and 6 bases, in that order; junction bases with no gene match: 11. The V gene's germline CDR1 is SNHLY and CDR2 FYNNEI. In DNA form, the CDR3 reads TGTGCCAGAGACCAGGACAGCGGGAGGGCCAATGAGCAGTTCTTC. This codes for CARDQDSGRANEQFF.

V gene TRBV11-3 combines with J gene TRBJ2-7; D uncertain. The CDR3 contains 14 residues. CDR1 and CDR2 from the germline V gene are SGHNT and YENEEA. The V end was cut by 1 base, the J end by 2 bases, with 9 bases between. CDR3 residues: CASSLVYSAYEQYF. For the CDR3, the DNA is TGTGCCAGCAGCTTAGTTTACAGTGCCTACGAGCAGTACTTC.

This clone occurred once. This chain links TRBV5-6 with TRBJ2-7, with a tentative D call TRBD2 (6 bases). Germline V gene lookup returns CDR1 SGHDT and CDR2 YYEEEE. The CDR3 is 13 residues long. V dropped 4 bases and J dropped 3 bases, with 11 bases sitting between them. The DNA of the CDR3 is TGTGCCAGCAGCACCGGGGGAGTCTACGAGCAGTACTTC. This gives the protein CASSTGGVYEQYF.

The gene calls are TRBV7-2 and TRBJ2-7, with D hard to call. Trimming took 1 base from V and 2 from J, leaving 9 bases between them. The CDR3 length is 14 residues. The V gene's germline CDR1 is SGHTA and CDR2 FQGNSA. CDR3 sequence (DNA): TGTGCCAGCAGCTTAGGTGAGAAAACCTACGAGCAGTACTTC. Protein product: CASSLGEKTYEQYF.

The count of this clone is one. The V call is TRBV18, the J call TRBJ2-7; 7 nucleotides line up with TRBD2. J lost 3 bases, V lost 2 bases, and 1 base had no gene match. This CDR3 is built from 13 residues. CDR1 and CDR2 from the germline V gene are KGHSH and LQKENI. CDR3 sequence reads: CASSPGRDYEQYF. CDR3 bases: TGTGCCAGCTCACCAGGGAGGGACTACGAGCAGTACTTC.